The rows below give T cell receptor beta chains drawn from one sample of a study of T-cell reconstitution after alpha-beta-depleted transplantation in children. One entry per CDR3 protein, called by TCRdb with MiXCR from the PCR reads. The sample has some 300,000 distinct CDR3 sequences, 6% to 10% seen once. Sequencing used peripheral blood, obtained 360 days after TCRalphabeta/CD19-depleted stem cell transplant. Receptor source: a female patient younger than 10 who had a stem cell transplant for Fanconi anemia, so the T cells may come from the graft donor. The CDR3 runs from the conserved cysteine through the conserved F or W. Each record gives: V gene, J gene, D gene, clone size, CDR3 DNA, CDR3 protein. D genes are given only for firm matches. Size values are once, few and many counts, or a class for expanded clones, and some rows have none.

TRBV11-1	TRBJ2-7	TRBD1	.	TGTGCCAGCAGCTTAGTTTACCCTGGGACAGGGGTTGGCCACGAGCAGTACTTC	CASSLVYPGTGVGHEQYF
TRBV9	TRBJ2-3	.	many	TGTGCCAGCAGCCCTTGGGGCACTAGCACAGATACGCAGTATTTT	CASSPWGTSTDTQYF
TRBV11-3	TRBJ2-7	.	.	TGTGCCAGCAGCCCCGGACTAAGCGGAGCCTACGAGCAGTACTTC	CASSPGLSGAYEQYF
TRBV29-1	TRBJ2-7	.	many	TGCAGCGTTATAGAGCGGGCCTCCTACGAGCAGTACTTC	CSVIERASYEQYF
TRBV15	TRBJ2-1	TRBD2	many	TGTGCCACCAGCAGAGGGACGGGACTAGCCAACAATGAGCAGTTCTTC	CATSRGTGLANNEQFF
TRBV20-1	TRBJ1-5	.	.	TGCAGTGCTACCCCAAAAGGGGAGGGTCAGCCCCAGCATTTT	CSATPKGEGQPQHF
TRBV6-5	TRBJ2-5	.	many	TGTGCCAGCAGTTCCCTGAGGGCAGGTTTGAGGGAGACCCAGTACTTC	CASSSLRAGLRETQYF
TRBV5-6	TRBJ1-5	.	few	TGTGCCAGCAGCTTGGAGGCGGGAAATCAGCCCCAGCATTTT	CASSLEAGNQPQHF
TRBV7-6	TRBJ2-7	.	many	TGTGCCAGCAGCTTAGCGCAGCAGGGCCAGTCGGGGGAGCAGTACTTC	CASSLAQQGQSGEQYF
TRBV5-1	TRBJ2-3	.	many	TGCGCCAGCAGCTTCCACCAGGGAGGTACGCAGTATTTT	CASSFHQGGTQYF
TRBV5-1	TRBJ1-2	.	many	TGCGCCAGCAGCTTGGACGACGCAGGGATGACCTATGGCTACACCTTC	CASSLDDAGMTYGYTF
TRBV7-2	TRBJ2-3	.	many	TGTGCCAGCAGCTTACAGGGAATTTACACAGATACGCAGTATTTT	CASSLQGIYTDTQYF
TRBV3-1	TRBJ1-3	.	.	TGTGCCAGCAGCCATCCGACAGTCTCTGGAAACACCATATATTTT	CASSHPTVSGNTIYF
TRBV12-3/TRBV12-4	TRBJ2-6	.	many	TGTGCCAGCGCCCTACAGGTCTCTGGGGCCAACGTCCTGACTTTC	CASALQVSGANVLTF
TRBV7-9	TRBJ1-1	.	many	TGTGCCAGCACCCCTGAGCCCCTCGACACTGAAGCTTTCTTT	CASTPEPLDTEAFF
TRBV3-1	TRBJ2-5	.	many	TGTGCCAGCAGCCATCCCCCAGAGACCCAGTACTTC	CASSHPPETQYF
TRBV6-2/TRBV6-3	TRBJ1-5	.	many	TGTGCCAGCAGTCATTCAGAGGATAGCAATCAGCCCCAGCATTTT	CASSHSEDSNQPQHF
TRBV5-1	TRBJ2-7	.	.	TGCGCCAGCAGCTTTGCCGGGACCCAAACCTACGAGCAGTACTTC	CASSFAGTQTYEQYF
TRBV27	TRBJ1-5	.	many	TGTGCCAACGTAGAGAGCAATCAGCCCCAGCATTTT	CANVESNQPQHF
TRBV2	TRBJ2-7	.	.	TGTGCCAGCACCATTTACTCCTACGAGCAGTACTTC	CASTIYSYEQYF
TRBV20-1	TRBJ2-1	TRBD1	few	TGCAGTGCTGGGACAGCCCGGACCTACAATGAGCAGTTCTTC	CSAGTARTYNEQFF
TRBV28	TRBJ2-1	TRBD2	.	TGTGCCAGCAAAGGGACTAGCGGGGGACCTACCTACAATGAGCAGTTCTTC	CASKGTSGGPTYNEQFF
TRBV18	TRBJ1-4	.	.	TGTGCCAGCTCACGTCCGGGACACAACGTACATTTT	CASSRPGHNVHF
TRBV25-1	TRBJ2-1	.	many	TGTGCCAGCAGTGAATTTAAGGGTCTCCATGAGCAGTTCTTC	CASSEFKGLHEQFF
TRBV6-6	TRBJ2-5	.	many	TGTGCCAGCAGACACCAAGAGACCCAGTACTTC	CASRHQETQYF
TRBV28	TRBJ1-2	.	.	TGTGCCAGCACCATCTCGGGCGGGCCAGGGCTACATGGCTACACCTTC	CASTISGGPGLHGYTF
TRBV11-2	TRBJ2-2	TRBD1	many	TGTGCCAGCAGCCCCGGGACAGGGGTCACCGGGGAGCTGTTTTTT	CASSPGTGVTGELFF
TRBV12-3/TRBV12-4	TRBJ2-6	TRBD1	many	TGTGCCAGCAGTTTACCACCGGGACAGGGGACTTCTGGGGCCAACGTCCTGACTTTC	CASSLPPGQGTSGANVLTF
TRBV10-3	TRBJ1-2	.	many	TGTGCCATCGGACCCCTGGGGGCCAACTATGGCTACACCTTC	CAIGPLGANYGYTF
TRBV12-3/TRBV12-4	TRBJ1-2	.	few	TGTGCCAGCAGGCAGGGGTGGGCTAACTATGGCTACACCTTC	CASRQGWANYGYTF
TRBV2	TRBJ1-2	.	.	TGTGCCAGCAGTGGTCGACAGTACGGCTACACCTTC	CASSGRQYGYTF
TRBV5-1	TRBJ2-2	.	.	TGCGCCAGCCGGCGCGCGGGGACCCCCTCCACCGGGGAGCTGTTTTTT	CASRRAGTPSTGELFF
TRBV19	TRBJ1-1	TRBD1	few	TGTGCCAGTACCCCGACAGGGCGGGACACTGAAGCTTTCTTT	CASTPTGRDTEAFF
TRBV6-4	TRBJ2-7	TRBD2	.	TGTGCCAGCAGTGACTCCCAACTAGCGGGAGGGCCCAACGAGCAGTACTTC	CASSDSQLAGGPNEQYF
TRBV7-9	TRBJ1-2	.	many	TGTGCCAGCAGCTTATATAGTCGGGACCATGGCTACACCTTC	CASSLYSRDHGYTF
TRBV12-3/TRBV12-4	TRBJ1-2	.	many	TGTGCCAGCAGTTCGTTCGAGGGGGGGCGTCCTAACTATGGCTACACCTTC	CASSSFEGGRPNYGYTF
TRBV6-2/TRBV6-3	TRBJ1-1	TRBD1	few	TGTGCCAGCAGTTACCCGACAGGGATGGGCACTGAAGCTTTCTTT	CASSYPTGMGTEAFF
TRBV27	TRBJ1-5	.	few	TGTGCCAGCAGTTTTGGGGGGGACGTAGGGGGGCCCCAGCATTTT	CASSFGGDVGGPQHF
TRBV28	TRBJ2-2	.	few	TGTGCCACGACCGAGAACACCGGGGAGCTGTTTTTT	CATTENTGELFF
TRBV6-5	TRBJ2-1	TRBD1	many	TGTGCCAGCTTACTCACAGGGGCCTCCTACAATGAGCAGTTCTTC	CASLLTGASYNEQFF
TRBV7-8	TRBJ2-3	TRBD2	many	TGTGCCAGCAGCTCACGGACTAGCGGGGGCACAGATACGCAGTATTTT	CASSSRTSGGTDTQYF
TRBV6-2/TRBV6-3	TRBJ2-4	.	.	TGTGCCAGCAGTTACCCCCCAATGCAGGCAGGAAACATTCAGTACTTC	CASSYPPMQAGNIQYF
TRBV13	TRBJ2-1	TRBD2	many	TGTGCCAGCAGCTTATCGCTAGCGGGCACTTACAATGAGCAGTTCTTC	CASSLSLAGTYNEQFF
TRBV29-1	TRBJ1-2	.	many	TGCAGCGTTGAACCTACGGCTAACTATGGCTACACCTTC	CSVEPTANYGYTF
TRBV7-9	TRBJ2-5	TRBD2	many	TGTGCCAGCAGCGGAAGCGGGGCACGGCAAGAGACCCAGTACTTC	CASSGSGARQETQYF
TRBV28	TRBJ1-1	TRBD1	many	TGTGCCAGCAGGCGGGACAGCACGAACACTGAAGCTTTCTTT	CASRRDSTNTEAFF
TRBV7-2	TRBJ1-2	.	few	TGTGCCAGCAGCTTATCCCCAGCCACTAACTATGGCTACACCTTC	CASSLSPATNYGYTF
TRBV27	TRBJ2-7	TRBD2	many	TGTGCCAGCAGTCCGGCTAGCGGGAGGCCACAATACGAGCAGTACTTC	CASSPASGRPQYEQYF
TRBV4-3	TRBJ2-2	.	many	TGCGCCAGCAGCCAAGTCTCAGTAGGGGAGCTGTTTTTT	CASSQVSVGELFF
TRBV10-3	TRBJ2-4	.	many	TGTGCCATCAGTGAAGTGGCAGTGAAGTCCGCTATCTTC	CAISEVAVKSAIF